The 4 T cell receptor beta chains given below trace back to one sample, sequenced in a study of T-cell memory formation after mild COVID-19. Via MiXCR, TCRdb re-called the 5' RACE reads, giving one row per CDR3 protein. In the table there are approximately 570,000 distinct CDR3 sequences, about a sixth of which are singletons. What was sequenced was PBMCs or a T cell subset sorted from them (not recorded which). The receptors originated from an adult woman who had mild COVID-19 (a few samples of this study predate the infection). Cell type and time point are not known.

This clonotype showed up just a few times. J is TRBJ1-2 and V is TRBV12-3 or TRBV12-4; perhaps TRBD1 as D (5 bases). This CDR3 has 14 amino acids. V dropped 3 bases and J dropped 5 bases, with 13 bases sitting between them. The CDR3 reads CASSLSRGFYGYTF. CDR3 sequence (DNA): TGTGCCAGCAGTTTGTCAAGGGGTTTTTATGGCTACACCTTC.

The rearrangement uses TRBV6-5 and TRBJ2-5; D tentatively reads TRBD1 or TRBD2 (5 bases each). The ends were cut back, 6 bases at V and 5 bases at J, with 19 bases in the middle. The CDR3 covers 15 residues. Germline CDR1 and CDR2: MNHEY and SVGAGI. The CDR3 DNA sequence: TGTGCCAGCAGCGCTCCGGGGCCAAAACGTGAGACCCAGTACTTC. Encoded protein: CASSAPGPKRETQYF.

In this sample, this clonotype turned up a few times. V gene TRBV6-7 combines with J gene TRBJ2-7; 8 positions match TRBD1. TRBV6-7 is designated an ORF whose function remains uncertain. The CDR3 is made up of 17 amino acids. V lost 2 bases to trimming and J lost 3 bases; unmatched junction nucleotides: 12. The CDR3 region is CASSYMEPGQVFYEQYF. CDR3 sequence (DNA): TGTGCCAGCAGTTACATGGAACCGGGACAGGTATTCTACGAGCAGTACTTC.

The chain joins TRBV24-1 to TRBJ2-1; TRBD2 matches at 11 bases. Germline CDR1 KGHDR, CDR2 SFDVKD. J was trimmed by 0 bases and V by 3 bases; bases with no gene match: 3. The CDR3 has 17 residues. The CDR3: CATSDISGRASYNEQFF. The CDR3 DNA reads as TGTGCCACCAGTGATATTAGCGGGAGGGCCTCCTACAATGAGCAGTTCTTC.